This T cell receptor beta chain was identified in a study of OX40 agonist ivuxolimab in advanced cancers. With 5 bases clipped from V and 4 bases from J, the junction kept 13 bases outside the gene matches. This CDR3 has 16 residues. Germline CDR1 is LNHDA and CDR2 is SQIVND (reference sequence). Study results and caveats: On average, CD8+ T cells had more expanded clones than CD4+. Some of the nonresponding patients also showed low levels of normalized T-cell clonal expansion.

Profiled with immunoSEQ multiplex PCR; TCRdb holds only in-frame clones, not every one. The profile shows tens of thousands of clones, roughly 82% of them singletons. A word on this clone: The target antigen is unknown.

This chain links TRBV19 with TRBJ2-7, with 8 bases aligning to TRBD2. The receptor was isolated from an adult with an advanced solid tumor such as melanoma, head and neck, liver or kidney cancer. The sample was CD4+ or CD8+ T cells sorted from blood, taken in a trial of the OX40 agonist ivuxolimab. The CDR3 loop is CASSGSRAGGGYEQYF. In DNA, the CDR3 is TGTGCCAGTAGTGGCAGCAGGGCCGGGGGGGGATACGAGCAGTACTTC.